Presented here are 4 T cell receptor beta chains from one specimen sequenced in a study of stem cell transplantation in POMP-related autoinflammatory disease. The protocol was immunoSEQ multiplex PCR, while the TCRdb copy is restricted to in-frame clones and leaves out a portion. The table has about 68,000 clones, approximately 90% seen once; the top ten hold 0.5% to 0.75%. The sample consisted of CD4+ T cells from PBMCs, taken after stem cell transplantation. The source is a human patient with POMP-related autoinflammation and immune dysregulation (PRAID). Among the T cells, some may be from the graft donor.

This chain links TRBV3-1 (or the pseudogene TRBV3-2) with TRBJ1-6, with TRBD1 as a possible D gene (6 bases). In germline, CDR1 is LGHDT, CDR2 YNNKEL (reference sequence). Deletions cut 3 bases from V and 7 bases from J, with 13 bases between. This CDR3 has 15 residues. The CDR3 coding sequence is TGTGCCAGCAGCCATACCGGTCAGGGGAATTCACCCCTCCACTTT. Protein: CASSHTGQGNSPLHF.

The genes are TRBV30 and TRBJ2-7, with 11 positions matching TRBD1. Germline CDR1 is GTSNPN and CDR2 is SVGIG (reference sequence). The CDR3 loop spans 13 amino acids. J lost 3 bases, V lost 3 bases, and 1 base had no gene match. The CDR3 spells CAWRGTGGYEQYF. Written as DNA, the CDR3 is TGTGCCTGGAGGGGGACAGGGGGCTACGAGCAGTACTTC.

This rearrangement joins TRBV7-2 to TRBJ1-6; D possibly corresponds to TRBD1 (6 bases). CDR3 size: 14 residues. CDR1 and CDR2 (germline): SGHTA, FQGNSA. Trimming pared 2 bases from V and 10 bases from J, leaving 12 bases between. This chain's CDR3 is CASSLRQGQSPLHF. In DNA, the CDR3 is TGTGCCAGCAGCTTACGGCAGGGGCAATCACCCCTCCACTTT.

For the CDR3, the DNA is TGTGCCAGCAGCCAAGATCGGGGTGATGAGCAGTTCTTC. This translates into CASSQDRGDEQFF. V usage is TRBV3-1 (or the pseudogene TRBV3-2) and J usage is TRBJ2-1; a possible D gene is TRBD2 (5 bases). CDR1 and CDR2 (germline): LGHDT, YNNKEL (reference sequence). Trimming cost V 0 bases and J 8 bases, with 8 bases left between them. This CDR3 is built from 13 residues.